What follows are 32 T cell receptor beta chains derived from one specimen sequenced in a study of shared clonotypes between healthy human individuals. Generated by immunoSEQ multiplex PCR, the TCRdb table keeps only in-frame clones and is missing some. The data contain approximately 2,000,000 clones, around 93% of them singletons. Sequencing input: naive CD4+ T cells from PBMCs. Specified subset: CD45RA+ positively selected. These receptors all stem from a man younger than 35 in good health. Some clones in this sample may be carry-over from other donors' samples.

J is TRBJ2-3 and V is TRBV5-1; TRBD2 matches at 9 bases. V lost 6 bases and J lost 2; bases outside the gene matches: 7. The CDR3 sequence is 15 residues long. Per the germline V gene, CDR1 is SGHRS and CDR2 is YFSETQ. The CDR3, as DNA: TGCGCCAGCACCTTCGGACTAGCGACCACAGATACGCAGTATTTT. Its translation: CASTFGLATTDTQYF.

The gene calls are TRBV28 and TRBJ2-5, with TRBD1 identical over 8 bases. The CDR3 has 14 residues. Germline CDR1 and CDR2: MDHEN and SYDVKM. After removal of 5 bases from V and 3 bases from J, the junction contained 5 bases not matched to a gene. This CDR3 is CASSTGTGKETQYF. CDR3 coding DNA: TGTGCCAGCAGTACCGGGACAGGAAAAGAGACCCAGTACTTC.

CDR3 loop: CASSWTITGGWGEQYF. In nucleotides, the CDR3 is TGTGCCAGCAGCTGGACGATAACAGGGGGCTGGGGCGAGCAGTACTTC. J is TRBJ2-7 and V is TRBV7-2; 9 nucleotides match TRBD1. CDR3 length: 16 amino acids. The trim removed 4 bases at V and 6 bases at J, leaving 13 bases unmatched. CDR1 SGHTA and CDR2 FQGNSA come from the germline V gene.

The V gene is TRBV6-5, the J gene TRBJ2-4, with D unresolved. Deletions cut 8 bases from V and 3 bases from J, with 14 bases between. The CDR3 has 14 amino acids. From germline, CDR1 is MNHEY and CDR2 SVGAGI. CDR3 in amino acids: CASRHDKVKNIQYF. The CDR3 nucleotides are TGTGCCAGCCGCCACGACAAGGTCAAAAACATTCAGTACTTC.

This clone was seen only once. The rearrangement links TRBV5-1 to TRBJ1-4; the match to TRBD1 covers 12 bases. The germline V gene has CDR1 SGHRS and CDR2 YFSETQ. The CDR3 loop spans 17 amino acids. Losses at the gene ends were 3 bases for V and 4 bases for J; bases not matched to a gene: 7. The CDR3 reads CASSSRGQGAFNEKLFF. CDR3 nucleotide sequence: TGCGCCAGCAGCTCGAGGGGACAGGGGGCGTTTAATGAAAAACTGTTTTTT.

The chain carries TRBV14 and TRBJ1-2, with 7 bases fitting TRBD1. The CDR3 covers 15 residues. Trimming cost V 1 base and J 4 bases; bases outside gene matches: 6. Germline loops: CDR1 SGHDN, CDR2 FVKESK. The CDR3 is CASSQGAGGAYGYTF. In nucleotides, the CDR3 is TGTGCCAGCAGCCAAGGAGCAGGGGGTGCCTATGGCTACACCTTC. The full variable domain, completed using reference TRBV14 and TRBJ1-2, is EAGVTQFPSHSVIEKGQTVTLRCDPISGHDNLYWYRRVMGKEIKFLLHFVKESKQDESGMPNNRFLAERTGGTYSTLKVQPAELEDSGVYFCASSQGAGGAYGYTFGSGTRLTVV.

V and J are TRBV25-1 and TRBJ2-2; weak D call: TRBD1 (5 bases). Germline lookup yields CDR1 MGHDK and CDR2 SYGVNS. The CDR3 covers 12 residues. The ends were cut back, 6 bases at V and 3 bases at J, with 5 bases in the middle. The CDR3 reads CASSRDTGELFF. As DNA, the CDR3 is TGTGCCAGCAGCAGGGACACCGGGGAGCTGTTTTTT.

About this clone: This specimen includes other DNA sequences encoding the same CDR3. The CDR3 loop is CASSLGLAGGGNEQFF. The CDR3 DNA is TGCGCCAGCAGCTTGGGGCTAGCGGGAGGCGGCAATGAGCAGTTCTTC. The rearrangement uses TRBV5-1 and TRBJ2-1; 11 bases agree with TRBD2. V shed 0 bases, J shed 6 bases, and the junction held 5 bases outside the gene matches. CDR1 SGHRS and CDR2 YFSETQ come from the germline V gene. The CDR3 has 16 residues. Together with reference TRBV5-1 and TRBJ2-1, the CDR3 gives the full variable domain: KAGVTQTPRYLIKTRGQQVTLSCSPISGHRSVSWYQQTPGQGLQFLFEYFSETQRNKGNFPGRFSGRQFSNSRSEMNVSTLELGDSALYLCASSLGLAGGGNEQFFGPGTRLTVL.

The CDR3 spells CASSISPGQPSTTNEKLFF. The CDR3 coding sequence is TGTGCCAGCAGTATCAGCCCCGGACAGCCGTCGACAACTAATGAAAAACTGTTTTTT. This chain uses TRBV28 with TRBJ1-4, with a tentative D call TRBD1 (6 bases). Germline loops: CDR1 MDHEN, CDR2 SYDVKM. The CDR3 loop spans 19 amino acids. V was shortened by 5 bases and J by 0 bases, with 22 bases between the two germline ends.

The chain recombines TRBV27 with TRBJ2-1, with 10 positions matching TRBD2. The CDR3 has 17 amino acids. Trimming took 1 base from V and 5 from J; bases not matched to a gene: 8. Germline CDR1 reads MNHEY; CDR2 reads SMNVEV (reference sequence). CDR3 sequence: CASSLWASGGLHNEQFF. CDR3 bases: TGTGCCAGCAGTTTATGGGCTAGCGGGGGTCTCCACAATGAGCAGTTCTTC.

This sequence joins TRBV15 and TRBJ1-1; possible D gene TRBD1, 5 bases. The CDR3 totals 15 residues. CDR1 is LNHNV, CDR2 YYDKDF, per germline (reference sequence). V was shortened by 4 bases and J by 11 bases, with 23 bases between the two germline ends. The CDR3 DNA reads as TGTGCCACCAGCACACCGGGGGACGCGGGTTCCCCGGCTTTCTTT. This gives the protein CATSTPGDAGSPAFF.

This clone was seen only once. The chain carries TRBV5-1 and TRBJ2-2; a possible D gene is TRBD2 (5 bases). Trimming removed 1 base at V and 1 base at J, with 8 bases between. CDR1 and CDR2 from the germline V gene are SGHRS and YFSETQ. The CDR3 is made up of 15 amino acids. The CDR3 loop is CASSLWERNTGELFF. CDR3 DNA: TGCGCCAGCAGCTTGTGGGAGCGGAACACCGGGGAGCTGTTTTTT.

The chain uses TRBV7-8 and TRBJ2-2, with D perhaps assigned TRBD1 or TRBD2 (6 bases each). V dropped 2 bases and J dropped 3 bases, with 13 bases sitting between them. CDR3 length: 16 residues. Germline CDR1 and CDR2: SGHVS and FQNEAQ. The CDR3: CASSLRWGADTGELFF. Written as DNA, the CDR3 is TGTGCCAGCAGCTTACGGTGGGGGGCGGACACCGGGGAGCTGTTTTTT.

In this sample, this clone turned up once. This chain links TRBV7-2 with TRBJ2-5; D remains unclear. The CDR3 has 12 amino acids. Trimming pared 4 bases from V and 5 bases from J, leaving 8 bases between. Germline loops: CDR1 SGHTA, CDR2 FQGNSA. CDR3: CASSSGVETQYF. In DNA form, the CDR3 reads TGTGCCAGCAGCTCTGGAGTTGAGACCCAGTACTTC.

V usage is TRBV28 and J usage is TRBJ2-7; 7 positions agree with TRBD2. The junction had 7 bases not matched to a gene; V was cut back by 5 bases and J by 6 bases. There are 13 residues in the CDR3. Per the germline V gene, CDR1 is MDHEN and CDR2 is SYDVKM. In nucleotides, the CDR3 is TGTGCCAGCAGTGCCTTGGGACTATTCGAGCAGTACTTC. Its translation: CASSALGLFEQYF.

This chain links TRBV7-9 with TRBJ2-4; 7 nucleotides align to TRBD2. Unmatched junction bases numbered 15, after V lost 4 bases and J lost 0 bases. Germline assignment: CDR1 SEHNR and CDR2 FQNEAQ (reference sequence). The CDR3 spans 19 residues. CDR3 coding DNA: TGTGCCAGCAGCTCCCGAAAGGAGGGAGGGCCACTAGCCAAAAACATTCAGTACTTC. Translated, it gives CASSSRKEGGPLAKNIQYF.

DNA for the CDR3: TGCGCCAGCAGTGCTATACTTATCACAGATACGCAGTATTTT. Its protein is CASSAILITDTQYF. The V gene is TRBV10-2, the J gene TRBJ2-3; D gene ambiguous. Per germline, CDR1 WSHSY and CDR2 SAAADI. V gave up 4 bases and J gave up 2 bases, with 10 bases separating them. CDR3 length: 14 amino acids.

The count of this clone is one. The V and J genes are TRBV28 and TRBJ1-3, with TRBD1 matching over 10 bases. The CDR3 has 14 amino acids. The V gene end was trimmed by 3 bases and the J gene end by 11 bases; junction bases not matched to a gene: 7. Per germline, CDR1 MDHEN and CDR2 SYDVKM. The CDR3 DNA sequence: TGTGCCAGCAGTTTGGGACAGGGGTTCGGGCCCATATATTTT. It yields the protein CASSLGQGFGPIYF.

The chain carries TRBV4-1 and TRBJ1-2; 10 bases are a match to TRBD1. This CDR3 is built from 14 residues. J gave up 13 bases and V 2 bases, and 10 bases lay outside the gene matches. CDR1 MGHRA and CDR2 YSYEKL come from the germline V gene. The CDR3 DNA reads TGCGCCAGCAGCCAAACCGGGACAGGGGCAGAGATCACCTTC. Translating gives CASSQTGTGAEITF.

The rearrangement links TRBV7-2 to TRBJ2-5; D is perhaps TRBD2 (6 bases). CDR1 is SGHTA, CDR2 FQGNSA, per germline. Trimming took off 5 bases at V and 5 bases at J, with 21 bases between the two ends. CDR3 length: 16 amino acids. As DNA, the CDR3 is TGTGCCAGCAGCAGAACAGCGGGTGCGTTGGGGGAGACCCAGTACTTC. As protein: CASSRTAGALGETQYF.

The chain employs TRBV10-3 and TRBJ2-7; 9 bases agree with TRBD2. V lost 5 bases to trimming and J lost 5 bases; unmatched junction nucleotides: 10. The length of the CDR3 is 15 residues. Germline V CDR1 and CDR2: ENHRY, SYGVKD. DNA of the CDR3: TGTGCCATCAGTAGGAGCGGGAGGAGTGGCGACGAGCAGTACTTC. It yields the protein CAISRSGRSGDEQYF.

V usage is TRBV4-2 and J usage is TRBJ1-4; the D is unclear. Germline CDR1 and CDR2: LGHNA and YNFKEQ. The CDR3 contains 14 residues. The V end lost 4 bases, the J end lost 7 bases, and 13 bases lay between the germline ends. DNA of the CDR3: TGTGCCAGCAGCCCTCGGCAGGCGGGTGAAAAACTGTTTTTT. Amino acids: CASSPRQAGEKLFF.

This rearrangement joins TRBV5-1 to TRBJ2-2; 7 bases map to TRBD2. The germline V gene encodes CDR1 SGHRS and CDR2 YFSETQ. The CDR3 spans 16 residues. V lost 1 base to trimming and J lost 2 bases; unmatched junction nucleotides: 5. The CDR3 DNA reads as TGCGCCAGCAGCTTGAGGGCTAGCGGTAACACCGGGGAGCTGTTTTTT. It encodes CASSLRASGNTGELFF.

This clone was recorded only once. V is TRBV6-5 and J is TRBJ1-1, with D possibly matching TRBD1 (6 bases). The germline V and J ends were trimmed by 6 bases and 5 bases, with 16 bases remaining between them. CDR1 is MNHEY, CDR2 SVGAGI, per germline. The length of the CDR3 is 14 residues. CDR3 loop: CASRTGLVATEAFF. The CDR3 DNA reads TGTGCCAGCAGAACAGGGCTCGTGGCGACTGAAGCTTTCTTT.

As concerns this clone: Other DNA sequences within the sample encode an identical CDR3. The chain joins TRBV15 to TRBJ2-3; D is uncertain. The CDR3 length is 13 residues. Trimming stripped 0 bases from V and 6 bases from J, with 7 bases between. CDR1 LNHNV and CDR2 YYDKDF come from the germline V gene (reference sequence). The CDR3 sequence is CATSRDLEDTQYF. The CDR3 DNA is TGTGCCACCAGCAGAGATTTGGAGGATACGCAGTATTTT.

The V gene is TRBV15, the J gene TRBJ2-2; weak D call: TRBD1 (6 bases). Germline lookup yields CDR1 LNHNV and CDR2 YYDKDF (reference sequence). The V end lost 8 bases, the J end lost 3 bases, and 10 bases lay between the germline ends. The length of the CDR3 is 13 residues. The CDR3 DNA is TGTGCCACCGCGAGGGGGTACACCGGGGAGCTGTTTTTT. Amino acids: CATARGYTGELFF.

V usage is TRBV19 and J usage is TRBJ2-2; perhaps TRBD1 as D (5 bases). This CDR3 is built from 17 residues. Trimming shortened V by 2 bases and J by 3 bases, and 16 bases separated the two germline ends. The germline V gene encodes CDR1 LNHDA and CDR2 SQIVND (reference sequence). CDR3 in amino acids: CASSIPSSRADTGELFF. DNA for the CDR3: TGTGCCAGTAGTATACCCTCAAGCAGGGCGGACACCGGGGAGCTGTTTTTT.

The rearrangement links TRBV18 to TRBJ2-1; tentatively, D is TRBD2 (6 bases). The germline V and J ends were trimmed by 3 bases and 9 bases, with 15 bases remaining between them. Germline lookup yields CDR1 KGHSH and CDR2 LQKENI. This CDR3 region has 14 residues. CDR3 protein: CASSPTRGWSEQFF. The CDR3 DNA sequence: TGTGCCAGCTCACCGACGCGGGGCTGGAGTGAGCAGTTCTTC.

This chain links TRBV6-6 with TRBJ2-2; weak D call: TRBD2 (6 bases). The CDR3 is made up of 15 amino acids. With 4 bases removed from V and 7 bases from J, the gap between germline ends came to 16 bases. Germline V gives CDR1 MNHNY, CDR2 SVGAGI (reference sequence). CDR3 in amino acids: CASSSFGRKGGELFF. CDR3 nucleotide sequence: TGTGCCAGCAGTTCTTTCGGGAGAAAGGGCGGGGAGCTGTTTTTT.

The CDR3 protein is CAWSVWGQGRGNQPQHF. In nucleotides, the CDR3 is TGTGCCTGGAGTGTATGGGGGCAGGGCCGGGGCAATCAGCCCCAGCATTTT. V gene TRBV30 combines with J gene TRBJ1-5; TRBD1 might be the D (6 bases). CDR3 size: 17 residues. The ends were cut back, 0 bases at V and 2 bases at J, with 17 bases in the middle. Germline CDR1 and CDR2: GTSNPN and SVGIG (reference sequence).

The rearrangement joins TRBV6-1 to TRBJ1-5, with D tentatively TRBD1 (5 bases). This CDR3 has 16 residues. Trimming took 3 bases from V and 5 from J, leaving 17 bases between them. Germline loops: CDR1 MNHNS, CDR2 SASEGT. CDR3 in amino acids: CASSEGTRQYHQPQHF. The CDR3 DNA reads TGTGCCAGCAGTGAGGGGACCCGACAGTACCATCAGCCCCAGCATTTT.

The CDR3 DNA follows: TGTGCCAGCAGCTTTCGAGGGCTAGCGTCCTCCTACGAGCAGTACTTC. This gives the protein CASSFRGLASSYEQYF. The rearrangement links TRBV5-6 to TRBJ2-7; D is perhaps TRBD2 (6 bases). Germline V lookup: CDR1 SGHDT, CDR2 YYEEEE. CDR3 length: 16 amino acids. V lost 2 bases and J 0 bases, leaving 15 bases between the germline ends. The whole variable domain, remainder taken from reference TRBV5-6 and TRBJ2-7, is DAGVTQSPTHLIKTRGQQVTLRCSPKSGHDTVSWYQQALGQGPQFIFQYYEEEERQRGNFPDRFSGHQFPNYSSELNVNALLLGDSALYLCASSFRGLASSYEQYFGPGTRLTVT.